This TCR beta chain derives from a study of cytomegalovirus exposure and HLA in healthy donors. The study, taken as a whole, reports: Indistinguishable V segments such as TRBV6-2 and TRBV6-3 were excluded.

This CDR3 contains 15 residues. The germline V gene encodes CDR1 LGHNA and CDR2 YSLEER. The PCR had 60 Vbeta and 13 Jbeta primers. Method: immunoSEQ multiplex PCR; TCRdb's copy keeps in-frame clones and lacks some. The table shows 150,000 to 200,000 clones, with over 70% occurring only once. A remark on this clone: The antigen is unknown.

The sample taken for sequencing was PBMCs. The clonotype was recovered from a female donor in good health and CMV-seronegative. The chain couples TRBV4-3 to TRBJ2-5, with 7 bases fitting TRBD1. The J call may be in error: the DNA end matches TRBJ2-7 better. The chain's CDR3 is CASSQDWAGGYEQYF. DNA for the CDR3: TGCGCCAGCAGCCAAGATTGGGCAGGGGGATACGAGCAGTACTTC.